This T cell receptor (beta chain) was sequenced for a study of cytomegalovirus exposure and HLA in healthy donors. The V and J ends lost 5 bases and 5 bases respectively, with 18 bases between them. The CDR3 has 15 amino acids. Germline CDR1 SGHNT, CDR2 YENEEA. The PCR employed 60 Vbeta primers together with 13 Jbeta primers. The data were produced by immunoSEQ multiplex PCR, yet TCRdb's version contains in-frame clones alone and is incomplete. This table holds some 200,000 clones, over 65% found once. In regard to this clone: Its cognate antigen is unknown.

Overall study results and limits: A later analysis reported that several of the most significant clusters appeared to be linked to common viral pathogens, among them Epstein-Barr virus. Later analysis reportedly placed an Asian-associated ancestry cluster below the roughly 690-donor mean in N-insertions.

This chain uses TRBV11-3 with TRBJ2-5; the D gene is possibly TRBD2 (7 bases). The sequence was collected from a woman in her 30s in good health and CMV-seronegative. Sequences were obtained from PBMCs. CDR3 residues: CASSPTGRADETQYF. The CDR3 region has the DNA TGTGCCAGCAGCCCCACAGGGAGGGCCGACGAGACCCAGTACTTC.